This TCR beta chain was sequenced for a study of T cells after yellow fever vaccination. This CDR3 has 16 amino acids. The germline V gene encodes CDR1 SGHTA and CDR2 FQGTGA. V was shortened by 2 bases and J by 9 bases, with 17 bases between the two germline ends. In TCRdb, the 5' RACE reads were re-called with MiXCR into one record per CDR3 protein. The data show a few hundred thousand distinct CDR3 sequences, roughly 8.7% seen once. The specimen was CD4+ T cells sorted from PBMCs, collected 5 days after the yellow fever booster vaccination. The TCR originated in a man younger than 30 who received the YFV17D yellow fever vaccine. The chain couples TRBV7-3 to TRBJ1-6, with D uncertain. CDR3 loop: CASSLEGFAVGSPLHF. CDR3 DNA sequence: TGTGCCAGCAGCTTAGAAGGGTTCGCCGTTGGTTCACCCCTCCACTTT.